Here is one T cell receptor beta chain with its context. No antigen is known for it. The sample is drawn from a study of identifying expanded T cells in peripheral blood. No infections or other immune events were documented during collection. TCRdb's copy holds only in-frame clones and misses some; the assay was immunoSEQ multiplex PCR. The table has 75,000 to 90,000 clones, approximately 90% seen once; the top ten hold 7.3%. Study-level points and caveats: Approximately two-week clone count variance significantly increased as total template count grew. About 1.2 clones differed between technical replicates, versus approximately 17 and 20 over time.

CDR1 and CDR2 from the germline V gene are LNHDA and SQIVND (reference sequence). The germline V and J ends were trimmed by 6 bases and 0 bases, with 14 bases remaining between them. The CDR3 extends over 15 amino acids. The sample consisted of blood. The chain is built from TRBV19 and TRBJ1-1; D not resolved. This TCR was recovered from a person between 18 and 75 years old in good health. The CDR3 is CASRGWTVMNTEAFF. CDR3 coding DNA: TGTGCCAGTAGGGGATGGACGGTAATGAACACTGAAGCTTTCTTT.